This TCR beta chain emerged from a study of T cells after yellow fever vaccination. Findings of the study overall: Weaker in magnitude, the secondary response showed a faster peak on day 5 versus 15. The CD4 compartment and the CD8 compartment contained a small share of clonotypes in common.

5'RACE template switching produced TCR cDNA carrying a universal primer site and UMIs. TCRdb re-called the 5' RACE reads through MiXCR, storing one row per CDR3 protein. The sample has roughly 120,000 distinct CDR3 sequences; around 8% are singletons. This clonotype was picked up a small number of times. Its antigen remains unidentified. Germline CDR1 and CDR2: SGHRS and YFSETQ. V was pared by 4 bases and J by 3 bases, with 14 bases between. The CDR3 extends over 15 amino acids. This specimen was CD8+ T cells sorted from PBMCs, taken 45 days after the yellow fever booster vaccination. The sequence derives from a young man who received the YFV17D yellow fever vaccine. The chain carries TRBV5-1 and TRBJ1-5, with D perhaps matching TRBD1 (6 bases). This CDR3 reads CASSPDSYYNQPQHF. The CDR3 bases are TGCGCCAGCAGCCCGGACAGTTACTACAATCAGCCCCAGCATTTT.